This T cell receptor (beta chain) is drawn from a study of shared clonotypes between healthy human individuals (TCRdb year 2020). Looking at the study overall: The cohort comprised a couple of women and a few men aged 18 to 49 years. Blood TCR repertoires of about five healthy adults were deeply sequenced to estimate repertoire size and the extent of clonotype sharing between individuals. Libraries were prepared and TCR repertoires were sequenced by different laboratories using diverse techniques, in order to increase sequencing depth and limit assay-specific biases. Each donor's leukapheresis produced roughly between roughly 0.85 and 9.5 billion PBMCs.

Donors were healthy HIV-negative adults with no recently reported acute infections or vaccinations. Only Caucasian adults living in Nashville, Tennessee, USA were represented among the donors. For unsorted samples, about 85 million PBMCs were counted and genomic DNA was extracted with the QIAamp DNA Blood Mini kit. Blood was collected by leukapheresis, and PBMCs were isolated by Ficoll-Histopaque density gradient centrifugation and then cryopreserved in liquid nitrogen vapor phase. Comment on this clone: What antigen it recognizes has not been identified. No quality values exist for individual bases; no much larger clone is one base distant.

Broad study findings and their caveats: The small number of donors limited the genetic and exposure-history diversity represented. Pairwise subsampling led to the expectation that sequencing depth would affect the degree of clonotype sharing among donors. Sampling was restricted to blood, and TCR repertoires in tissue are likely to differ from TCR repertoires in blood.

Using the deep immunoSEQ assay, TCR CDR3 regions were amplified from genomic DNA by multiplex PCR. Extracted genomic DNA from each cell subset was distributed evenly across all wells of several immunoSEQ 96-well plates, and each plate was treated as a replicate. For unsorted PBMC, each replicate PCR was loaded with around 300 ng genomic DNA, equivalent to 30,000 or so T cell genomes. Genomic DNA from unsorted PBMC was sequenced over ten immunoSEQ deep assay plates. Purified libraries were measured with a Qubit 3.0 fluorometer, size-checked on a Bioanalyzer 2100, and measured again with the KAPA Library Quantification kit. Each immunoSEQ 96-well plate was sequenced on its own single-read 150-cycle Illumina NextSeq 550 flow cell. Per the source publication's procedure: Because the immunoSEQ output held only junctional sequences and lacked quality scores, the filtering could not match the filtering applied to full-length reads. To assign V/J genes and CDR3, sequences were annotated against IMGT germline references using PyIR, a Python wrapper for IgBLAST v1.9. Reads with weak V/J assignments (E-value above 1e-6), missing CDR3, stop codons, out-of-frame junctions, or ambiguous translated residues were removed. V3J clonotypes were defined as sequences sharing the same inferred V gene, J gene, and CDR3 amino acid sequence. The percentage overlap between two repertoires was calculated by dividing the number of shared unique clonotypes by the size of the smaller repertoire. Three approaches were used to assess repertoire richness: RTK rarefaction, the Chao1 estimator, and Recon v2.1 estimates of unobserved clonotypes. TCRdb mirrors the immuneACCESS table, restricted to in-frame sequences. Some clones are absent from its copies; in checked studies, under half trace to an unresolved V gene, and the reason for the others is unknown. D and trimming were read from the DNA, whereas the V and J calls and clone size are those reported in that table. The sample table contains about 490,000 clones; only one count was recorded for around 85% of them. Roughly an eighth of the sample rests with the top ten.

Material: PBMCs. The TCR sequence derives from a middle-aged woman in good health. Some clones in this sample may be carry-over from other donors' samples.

The bases are TGTGCCAGCAGCTTAGGTGGCGGGGTTCTCACCGGGGAGCTGTTTTTT. This sequence encodes CASSLGGGVLTGELFF. This chain joins TRBV11-3 to TRBJ2-2; the D region possibly corresponds to TRBD2 (6 bases align). V drops 1 base and J drops 4 bases, leaving 13 bases in between. The cysteine opens and the phenylalanine closes a CDR3 of 16 amino acids. Only the CDR3 DNA is retained, 48 bases long and in frame from the first base. CDR1 and CDR2, per the germline V gene, are SGHNT and YENEEA.